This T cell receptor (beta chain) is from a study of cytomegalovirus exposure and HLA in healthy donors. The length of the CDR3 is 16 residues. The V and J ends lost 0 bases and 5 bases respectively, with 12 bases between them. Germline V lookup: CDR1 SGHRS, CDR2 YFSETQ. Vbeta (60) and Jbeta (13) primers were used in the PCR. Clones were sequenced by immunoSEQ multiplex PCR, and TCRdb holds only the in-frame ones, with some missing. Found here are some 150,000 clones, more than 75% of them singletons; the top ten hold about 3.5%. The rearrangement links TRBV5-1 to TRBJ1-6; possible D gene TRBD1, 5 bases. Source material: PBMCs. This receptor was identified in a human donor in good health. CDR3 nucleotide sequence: TGCGCCAGCAGCTTGGAGGGGTACAGGAATAATTCACCCCTCCACTTT. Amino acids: CASSLEGYRNNSPLHF.